This TCR beta chain was profiled in a study of control samples from healthy donors and cancer patients. TCRdb keeps only in-frame clones here, not all; method: immunoSEQ multiplex PCR. The sample records roughly 130,000 clones, approximately 90% being singletons. This CDR3 is built from 13 residues. V shed 4 bases and J shed 3 bases, with 7 bases lying between them. CDR1 and CDR2 (germline): SGHNT, YYREEE (reference sequence). Sequencing input: blood. The sequence derives from a man between 18 and 29 years old in good health. V usage is TRBV5-4 and J usage is TRBJ2-2; D unclear. Written as DNA, the CDR3 is TGTGCCAGCAGCCTCCCCTACACCGGGGAGCTGTTTTTT. Encoded protein: CASSLPYTGELFF.